The clone carrying this T cell receptor beta chain was counted many times. The antigen is unknown. This sample's time point: sample taken at primary tumor resection. Samples came from 72 TRACERx patients with untreated early-stage lung cancer. Tumor, nontumor lung or frozen PBMC supplied whole RNA that was sequenced unsorted. In the library, each TCR cDNA molecule bore its own unique molecular identifier. TCRdb redid the calling of the 5' RACE reads with MiXCR, one entry per CDR3 protein. The data show about 48,000 distinct CDR3 sequences, roughly 5% seen once. The CDR3 spans 14 residues. Germline CDR1 DFQATT, CDR2 SNEGSKA (reference sequence). The V end lost 0 bases, the J end lost 4 bases, and 7 bases lay between the germline ends. This record belongs to a study of spatial heterogeneity in lung cancer. Study-wide results and limits: In blood, ubiquitous expanded tumor TCRs appeared more at resection than follow-up.

The source is a male donor with early-stage non-small cell lung cancer. This chain connects TRBV20-1 to TRBJ2-6; D is uncertain. Material: PBMCs, obtained at surgery. This CDR3 reads CSARDSRGANVLTF. The CDR3 nucleotides read TGCAGTGCTAGAGACTCGCGCGGGGCCAACGTCCTGACTTTC.